This T cell receptor (beta chain) was identified during a study of T cells after yellow fever vaccination. Across the whole study: Some fractions had low cell numbers, and these were prepared with SMART-Seq v4 Ultra Low Input.

Via MiXCR, TCRdb re-called the 5' RACE reads, giving one row per CDR3 protein. This sample yields about 430,000 distinct CDR3 sequences, of which about 19% are seen a single time; 18% belongs to the top ten. Concerning this clonotype itself: What it binds is not known.

General study results and limits: Researchers report a weaker secondary response that nonetheless peaked faster, day 5 versus 15. Subsequent booster samples again held most clones from primary vaccination (96% CD4, just under 90% CD8).

V lost 3 bases to trimming and J lost 3 bases; unmatched junction nucleotides: 10. This CDR3 is 16 amino acids long. Germline lookup yields CDR1 SGHRS and CDR2 YFSETQ. The sample consisted of PBMCs, taken before the yellow fever booster vaccination. The clonotype was recovered from a man aged 18-30 years who received the YFV17D yellow fever vaccine. The chain combines TRBV5-1 with TRBJ1-2, with 8 bases identical to TRBD1. The CDR3 loop reads CASSSTGARGDYGYTF. For the CDR3, the DNA is TGCGCCAGCAGCTCGACAGGGGCCCGGGGAGACTATGGCTACACCTTC.